Detailed here is one T cell receptor beta chain. Its antigen remains undetermined. There are no base qualities to consult, and no much larger clone falls within one base. The immunoSEQ Assay, a bias-controlled multiplex PCR, was used to amplify TCRbeta CDR3 regions from genomic DNA. The study's processing was this. Within the assay, amplification of reference gene primers was used to estimate how many nucleated cells each sample contained. To quantify the absolute abundance of each unique TCRbeta CDR3 rearrangement, sequence reads were collapsed and filtered. For each sample, productive Simpson clonality was calculated as the square root of Simpson's diversity index across productive rearrangements. Held by TCRdb, this immuneACCESS table contains in-frame sequences only and omits some clones. Under half of the omission traces to an unresolved V gene where checked; the cause of the rest is unknown. V and J calls and clone size are given by that table; D and trimming were obtained from the DNA. This sample holds 350,000 to 500,000 clones; approximately 91% were observed only once. In total, the top ten clones hold approximately 1.5% of the sample.

Participants in the prospective study were aged about 18 to 100 years, lived in some 24 United States geographic areas, and enrolled through a virtual design. To assign participants to cohorts, the prospective study relied on clinical history that participants themselves reported in a screening survey and a study questionnaire. Exposed participants had been in contact with someone with a PCR-confirmed or clinician-diagnosed COVID-19 case within 2 weeks of study entry. Mobile phlebotomists in the prospective study collected whole blood, serum and a nasopharyngeal or oropharyngeal swab from every participant. Participants in the prospective study had the option to provide additional blood draws and questionnaires over a roughly two-month period. Before DNA extraction, blood samples from the prospective study were shipped at room temperature or frozen. This sample was included in a study of blood T cell repertoires in COVID-19 (TCRdb year 2020). Notes on the research overall: Samples covering the acute and convalescent phases of COVID-19 were provided by collaborators in the United States, Italy and Spain. The material from the prospective study consisted of cDNA or gDNA derived from T cells, B-cell-depleted T cells, or PBMCs. The dataset comprised deeply sampled blood TCRbeta repertoires from subjects exposed to, actively infected with, or recovered from COVID-19. The repertoires were released in a freely available public database intended as a resource for research on the immune response to SARS-CoV-2. Samples were obtained from the ongoing ImmuneRACE study (first 160 participants) and from about 1,300 subjects provided by 6 global collaborators. Nearly every sample came with metadata listing a de-identified subject ID, COVID-19 status, age in years and sex. HLA class I and class II types, where available, came from metadata supplied by the sample provider rather than from assay-based typing. The investigation overall reported the following: The amount of clinical and demographic metadata varied by source and participant and was provided uncurated.

The CDR3 holds 13 amino acids from the cysteine to the phenylalanine. The kept DNA is CDR3 alone, 39 bases in frame from the first base. According to the germline V gene (reference sequence), CDR1 reads SGHAT and CDR2 reads FQDESV. V is pared back by 1 base and J by 7 bases, with 8 bases lying between the germline termini. The sample taken for sequencing was PBMCs or T cells enriched from blood (not recorded which). The origin of this receptor is a young woman who had been exposed to COVID-19. The chain is made from TRBV11-1 and TRBJ1-5; TRBD1 could be the D gene, as 6 bases match. Read as DNA, the sequence is TGTGCCAGCAGCTTAGGGGGGGGCCAGCCCCAGCATTTT. Translated, this is CASSLGGGQPQHF.